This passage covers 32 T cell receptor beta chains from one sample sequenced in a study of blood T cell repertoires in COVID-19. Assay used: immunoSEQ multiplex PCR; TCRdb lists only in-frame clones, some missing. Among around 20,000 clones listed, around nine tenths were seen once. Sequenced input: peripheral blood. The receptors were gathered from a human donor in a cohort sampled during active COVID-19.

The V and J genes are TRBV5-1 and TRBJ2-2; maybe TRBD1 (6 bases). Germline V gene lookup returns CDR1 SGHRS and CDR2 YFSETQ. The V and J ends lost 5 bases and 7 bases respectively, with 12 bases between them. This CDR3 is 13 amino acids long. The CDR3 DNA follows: TGCGCCAGCAGAGCAGGGGACGGCGGGGAGCTGTTTTTT. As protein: CASRAGDGGELFF.

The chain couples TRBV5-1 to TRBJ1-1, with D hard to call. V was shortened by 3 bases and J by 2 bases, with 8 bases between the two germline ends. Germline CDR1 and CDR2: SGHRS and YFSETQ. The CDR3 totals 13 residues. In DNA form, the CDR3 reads TGCGCCAGCAGCTCTACAGATAACACTGAAGCTTTCTTT. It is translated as CASSSTDNTEAFF.

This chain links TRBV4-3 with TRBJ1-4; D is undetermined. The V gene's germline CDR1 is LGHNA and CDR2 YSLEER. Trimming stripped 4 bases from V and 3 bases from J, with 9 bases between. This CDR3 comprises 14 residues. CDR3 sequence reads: CASSLNRANEKLFF. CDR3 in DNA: TGCGCCAGCAGCCTTAACCGAGCTAATGAAAAACTGTTTTTT.

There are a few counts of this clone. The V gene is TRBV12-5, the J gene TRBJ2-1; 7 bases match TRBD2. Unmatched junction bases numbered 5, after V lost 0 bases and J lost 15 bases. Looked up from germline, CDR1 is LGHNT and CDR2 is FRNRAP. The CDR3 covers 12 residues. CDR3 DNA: TGTGCTAGTGGTTTGGTGGGGAGGGCCCCGTTCTTC. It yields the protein CASGLVGRAPFF.

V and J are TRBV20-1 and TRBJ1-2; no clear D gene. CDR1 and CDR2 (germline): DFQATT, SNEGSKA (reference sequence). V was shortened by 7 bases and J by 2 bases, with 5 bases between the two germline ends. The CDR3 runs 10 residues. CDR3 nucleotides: TGCAGTGGAGTAAACTATGGCTACACCTTC. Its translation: CSGVNYGYTF.

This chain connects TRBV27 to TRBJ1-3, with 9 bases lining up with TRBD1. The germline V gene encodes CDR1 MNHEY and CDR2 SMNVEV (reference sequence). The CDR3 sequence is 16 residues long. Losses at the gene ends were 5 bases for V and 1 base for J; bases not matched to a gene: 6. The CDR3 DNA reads TGTGCCAGCAGTCCCGGACAGGGGCAGTCTGGAAACACCATATATTTT. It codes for CASSPGQGQSGNTIYF.

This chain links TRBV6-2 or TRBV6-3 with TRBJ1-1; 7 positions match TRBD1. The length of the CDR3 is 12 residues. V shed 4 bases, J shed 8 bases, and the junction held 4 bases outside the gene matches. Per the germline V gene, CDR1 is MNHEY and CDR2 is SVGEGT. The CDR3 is CASSSWGQEAFF. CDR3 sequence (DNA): TGTGCCAGCAGTTCCTGGGGACAGGAAGCTTTCTTT.

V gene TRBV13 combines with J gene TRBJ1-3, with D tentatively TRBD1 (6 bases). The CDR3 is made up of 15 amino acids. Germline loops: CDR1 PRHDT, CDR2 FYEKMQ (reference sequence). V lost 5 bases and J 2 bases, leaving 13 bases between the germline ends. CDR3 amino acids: CASSRDRQAGNTIYF. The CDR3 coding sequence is TGTGCCAGCAGCCGGGACCGACAGGCTGGAAACACCATATATTTT.

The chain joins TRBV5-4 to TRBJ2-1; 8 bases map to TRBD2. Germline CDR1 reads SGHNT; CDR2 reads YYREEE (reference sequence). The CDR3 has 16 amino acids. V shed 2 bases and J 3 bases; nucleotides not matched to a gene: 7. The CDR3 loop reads CASSFGGSGSYNEQFF. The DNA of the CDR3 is TGTGCCAGCAGCTTCGGAGGGAGCGGGAGCTACAATGAGCAGTTCTTC.

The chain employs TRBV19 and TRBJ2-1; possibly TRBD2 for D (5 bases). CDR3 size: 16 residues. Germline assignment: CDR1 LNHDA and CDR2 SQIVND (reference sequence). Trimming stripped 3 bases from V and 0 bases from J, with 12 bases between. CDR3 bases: TGTGCCAGTAGTATCTTTAGCGTGAGCTCCTACAATGAGCAGTTCTTC. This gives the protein CASSIFSVSSYNEQFF.

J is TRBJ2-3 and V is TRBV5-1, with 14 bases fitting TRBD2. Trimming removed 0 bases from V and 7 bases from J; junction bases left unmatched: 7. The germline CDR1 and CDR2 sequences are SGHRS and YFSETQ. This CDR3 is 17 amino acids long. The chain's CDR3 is CASSLAGLAGDGNTQYF. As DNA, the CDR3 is TGCGCCAGCAGCTTGGCGGGACTAGCGGGAGACGGAAATACGCAGTATTTT.

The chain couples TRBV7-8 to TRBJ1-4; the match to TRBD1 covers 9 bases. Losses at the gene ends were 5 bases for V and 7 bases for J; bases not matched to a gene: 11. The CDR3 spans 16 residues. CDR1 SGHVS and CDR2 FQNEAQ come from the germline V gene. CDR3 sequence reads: CASSLKRGQGLEKLFF. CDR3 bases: TGTGCCAGCAGCCTCAAGCGGGGACAGGGACTTGAAAAACTGTTTTTT.

CDR3 bases: TGCGCCAGCAGCTCCTCAGGGGGCGAAGGTGGCTACACCTTC. Its protein is CASSSSGGEGGYTF. V gene TRBV5-1 combines with J gene TRBJ1-2; 8 bases agree with TRBD1. V lost 3 bases to trimming and J lost 7 bases; unmatched junction nucleotides: 8. The CDR3 loop spans 14 amino acids. Germline V gives CDR1 SGHRS, CDR2 YFSETQ. The full variable domain, in which reference TRBV5-1 and TRBJ1-2 provide the parts outside the CDR3, is KAGVTQTPRYLIKTRGQQVTLSCSPISGHRSVSWYQQTPGQGLQFLFEYFSETQRNKGNFPGRFSGRQFSNSRSEMNVSTLELGDSALYLCASSSSGGEGGYTFGSGTRLTVV.

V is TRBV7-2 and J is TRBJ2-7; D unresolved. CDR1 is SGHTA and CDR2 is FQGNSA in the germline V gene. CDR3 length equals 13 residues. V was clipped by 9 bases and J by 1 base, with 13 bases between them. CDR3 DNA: TGTGCCAGGAGCCTACTTTCGTCCTACGAGCAGTACTTC. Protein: CARSLLSSYEQYF. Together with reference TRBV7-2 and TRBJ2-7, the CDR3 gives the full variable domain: GAGVSQSPSNKVTEKGKDVELRCDPISGHTALYWYRQSLGQGLEFLIYFQGNSAPDKSGLPSDRFSAERTGGSVSTLTIQRTQQEDSAVYLCARSLLSSYEQYFGPGTRLTVT.

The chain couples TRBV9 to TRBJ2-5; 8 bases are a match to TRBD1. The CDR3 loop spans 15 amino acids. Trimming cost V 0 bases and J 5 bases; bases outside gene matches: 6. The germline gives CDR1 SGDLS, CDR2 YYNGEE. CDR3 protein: CASSVDPGGRETQYF. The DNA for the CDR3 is TGTGCCAGCAGCGTAGACCCAGGGGGCAGGGAGACCCAGTACTTC.

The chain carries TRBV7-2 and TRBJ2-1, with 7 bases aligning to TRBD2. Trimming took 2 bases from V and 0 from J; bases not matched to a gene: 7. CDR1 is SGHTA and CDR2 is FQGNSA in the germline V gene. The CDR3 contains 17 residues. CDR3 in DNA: TGTGCCAGCAGCTTACCCTTAGCGGGCAGCTCCTACAATGAGCAGTTCTTC. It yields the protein CASSLPLAGSSYNEQFF.

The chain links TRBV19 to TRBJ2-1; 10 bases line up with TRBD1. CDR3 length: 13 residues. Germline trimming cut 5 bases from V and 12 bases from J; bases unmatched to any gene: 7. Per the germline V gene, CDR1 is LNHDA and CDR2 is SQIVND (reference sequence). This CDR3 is CASSPRDRGRQFF. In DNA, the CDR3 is TGTGCCAGTAGTCCCCGGGACAGGGGAAGGCAGTTCTTC.

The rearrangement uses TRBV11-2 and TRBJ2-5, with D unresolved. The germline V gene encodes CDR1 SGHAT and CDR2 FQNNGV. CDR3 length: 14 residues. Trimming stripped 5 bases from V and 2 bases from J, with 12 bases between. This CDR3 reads CASSAGFTQETQYF. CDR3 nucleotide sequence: TGTGCCAGCAGCGCCGGGTTTACTCAAGAGACCCAGTACTTC.

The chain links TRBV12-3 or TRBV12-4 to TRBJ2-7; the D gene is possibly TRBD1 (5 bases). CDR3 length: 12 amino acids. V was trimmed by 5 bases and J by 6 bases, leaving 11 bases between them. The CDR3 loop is CASSLTGVEQYF. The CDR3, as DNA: TGTGCCAGCAGTCTCACAGGAGTCGAGCAGTACTTC.

CDR3 amino acids: CASSFYGSRNEQFF. In DNA, the CDR3 is TGCGCCAGCAGCTTTTACGGGAGTAGGAATGAGCAGTTCTTC. The V and J genes are TRBV5-1 and TRBJ2-1; a possible D gene is TRBD2 (6 bases). The CDR3 is 14 amino acids. Trimming removed 2 bases from V and 7 bases from J, with 13 bases in between. Per the germline V gene, CDR1 is SGHRS and CDR2 is YFSETQ.

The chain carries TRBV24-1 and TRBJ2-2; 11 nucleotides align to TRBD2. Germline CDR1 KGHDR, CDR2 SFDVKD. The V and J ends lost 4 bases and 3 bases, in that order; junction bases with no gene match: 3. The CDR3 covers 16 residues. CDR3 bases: TGTGCCACCAGTGACCCACTAGCGGGAGACACCGGGGAGCTGTTTTTT. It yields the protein CATSDPLAGDTGELFF.

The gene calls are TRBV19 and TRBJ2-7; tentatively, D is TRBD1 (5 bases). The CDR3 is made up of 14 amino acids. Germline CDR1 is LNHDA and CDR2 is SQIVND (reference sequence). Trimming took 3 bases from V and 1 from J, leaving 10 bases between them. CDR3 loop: CASSINDRSYEQYF. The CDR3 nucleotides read TGTGCCAGTAGTATTAACGACAGATCCTACGAGCAGTACTTC.

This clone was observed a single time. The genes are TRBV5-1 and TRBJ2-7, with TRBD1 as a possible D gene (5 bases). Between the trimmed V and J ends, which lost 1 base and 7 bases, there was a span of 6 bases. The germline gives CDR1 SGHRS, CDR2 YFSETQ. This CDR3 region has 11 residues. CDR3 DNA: TGCGCCAGCAGCTTGACAGGAGAGCAGTACTTC. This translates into CASSLTGEQYF.

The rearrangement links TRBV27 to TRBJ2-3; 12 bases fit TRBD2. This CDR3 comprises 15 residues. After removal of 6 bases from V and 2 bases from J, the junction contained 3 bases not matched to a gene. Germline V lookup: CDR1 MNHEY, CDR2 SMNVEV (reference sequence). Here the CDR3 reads CASSRTSGATDTQYF. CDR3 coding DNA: TGTGCCAGCAGCCGGACTAGCGGGGCCACAGATACGCAGTATTTT.

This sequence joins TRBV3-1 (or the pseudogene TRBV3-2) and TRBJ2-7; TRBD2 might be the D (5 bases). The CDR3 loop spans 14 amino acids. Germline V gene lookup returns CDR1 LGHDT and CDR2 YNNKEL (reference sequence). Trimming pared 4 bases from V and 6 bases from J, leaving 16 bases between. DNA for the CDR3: TGTGCCAGCAGCCTTGACTACCGGAATAGCGAGCAGTACTTC. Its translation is CASSLDYRNSEQYF.

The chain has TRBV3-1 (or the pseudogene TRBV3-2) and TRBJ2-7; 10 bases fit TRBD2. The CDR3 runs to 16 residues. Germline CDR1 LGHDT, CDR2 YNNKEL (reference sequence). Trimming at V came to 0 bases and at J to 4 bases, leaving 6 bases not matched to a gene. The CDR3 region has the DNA TGTGCCAGCAGCCAAGACGGAGGGACTAGCGTTTACGAGCAGTACTTC. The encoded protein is CASSQDGGTSVYEQYF.

CDR3 nucleotide sequence: TGTGCCAGCAGCGGGGAGGGGACGGTGAACACTGAAGCTTTCTTT. As protein: CASSGEGTVNTEAFF. V is TRBV4-2 and J is TRBJ1-1, with TRBD1 as a possible D gene (5 bases). V lost 5 bases to trimming and J lost 0 bases, with 13 bases between them. The CDR3 runs 15 residues. CDR1 is LGHNA and CDR2 is YNFKEQ in the germline V gene.

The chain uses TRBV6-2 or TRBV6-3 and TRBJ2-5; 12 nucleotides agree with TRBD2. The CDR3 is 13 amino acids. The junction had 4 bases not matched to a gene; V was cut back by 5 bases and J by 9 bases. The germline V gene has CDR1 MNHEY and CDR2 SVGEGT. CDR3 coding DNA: TGTGCCAGCAGTGGACTAGCGGGATCGGCCCAGTACTTC. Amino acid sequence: CASSGLAGSAQYF.

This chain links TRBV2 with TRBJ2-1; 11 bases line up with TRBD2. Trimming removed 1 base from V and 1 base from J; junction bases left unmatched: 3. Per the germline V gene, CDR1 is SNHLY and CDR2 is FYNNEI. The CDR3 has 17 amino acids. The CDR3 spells CASSEGLAGISYNEQFF. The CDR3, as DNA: TGTGCCAGCAGTGAAGGACTAGCGGGGATTTCCTACAATGAGCAGTTCTTC.

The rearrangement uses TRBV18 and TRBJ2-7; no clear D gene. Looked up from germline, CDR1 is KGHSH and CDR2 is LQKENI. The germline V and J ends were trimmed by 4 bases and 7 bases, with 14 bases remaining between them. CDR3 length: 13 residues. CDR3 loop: CASSHPNEREQYF. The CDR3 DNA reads TGTGCCAGCTCACACCCCAATGAGAGGGAGCAGTACTTC.

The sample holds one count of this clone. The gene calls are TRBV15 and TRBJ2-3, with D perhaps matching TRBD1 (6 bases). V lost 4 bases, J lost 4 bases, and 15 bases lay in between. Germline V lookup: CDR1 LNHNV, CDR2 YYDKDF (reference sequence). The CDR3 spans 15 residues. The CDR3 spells CATSNGAGVADTQYF. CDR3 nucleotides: TGTGCCACCAGCAACGGGGCAGGGGTGGCAGATACGCAGTATTTT. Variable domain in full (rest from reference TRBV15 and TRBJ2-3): DAMVIQNPRYQVTQFGKPVTLSCSQTLNHNVMYWYQQKSSQAPKLLFHYYDKDFNNEADTPDNFQSRRPNTSFCFLDIRSPGLGDTAMYLCATSNGAGVADTQYFGPGTRLTVL.

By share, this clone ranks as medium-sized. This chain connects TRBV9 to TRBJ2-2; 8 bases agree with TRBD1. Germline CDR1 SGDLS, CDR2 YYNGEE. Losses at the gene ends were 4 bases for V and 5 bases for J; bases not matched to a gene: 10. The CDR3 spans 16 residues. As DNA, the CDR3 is TGTGCCAGCAGCCCCGGGACAGGAGGTGTGACCGGGGAGCTGTTTTTT. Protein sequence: CASSPGTGGVTGELFF. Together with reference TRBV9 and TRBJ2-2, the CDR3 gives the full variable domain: DSGVTQTPKHLITATGQRVTLRCSPRSGDLSVYWYQQSLDQGLQFLIQYYNGEERAKGNILERFSAQQFPDLHSELNLSSLELGDSALYFCASSPGTGGVTGELFFGEGSRLTVL.